These T cell receptor beta chains were read from a single sample in a study of shared clonotypes between healthy human individuals. Libraries were prepared by immunoSEQ multiplex PCR; TCRdb keeps only in-frame clonotypes and omits some of them. The table includes approximately 740,000 clones, roughly 70% detected once. The sequenced sample was memory CD4+ T cells sorted from blood. Receptors were obtained from a woman under 40 in good health. Each CDR3 is given with its conserved first and last residue. The order of the fields is D gene, clone size, CDR3 length, V gene, J gene, CDR3 protein, CDR3 DNA. The D gene is left open where the match is weak. Rows may omit the clone size; those that give it use once, few, many or a size class.

-	-	12	TRBV7-8	TRBJ2-3	CASSLASDTQYF	TGTGCCAGCAGCTTAGCTTCAGATACGCAGTATTTT
-	-	12	TRBV30	TRBJ2-1	CAWSLDGWSQFF	TGTGCCTGGAGTCTAGATGGTTGGTCGCAGTTCTTC
-	-	12	TRBV28	TRBJ1-1	CASSSTDTEAFF	TGTGCCAGCAGTTCGACAGACACTGAAGCTTTCTTT
-	-	15	TRBV27	TRBJ1-5	CASSPLDRPNQPQHF	TGTGCCAGCAGCCCACTCGACAGACCCAATCAGCCCCAGCATTTT
-	few	10	TRBV7-9	TRBJ1-1	CASSYYEAFF	TGTGCCAGCAGCTATTATGAAGCTTTCTTT
TRBD2	-	14	TRBV11-2	TRBJ2-7	CASRVAGASNEQYF	TGTGCCAGCAGGGTAGCGGGAGCAAGCAACGAGCAGTACTTC
TRBD1	-	14	TRBV10-3	TRBJ2-7	CAISDTGGIYEQYF	TGTGCCATCAGTGACACAGGGGGAATCTACGAGCAGTACTTC
-	-	12	TRBV29-1	TRBJ1-1	CSGGRMNTEAFF	TGCAGCGGTGGACGCATGAACACTGAAGCTTTCTTT
-	-	15	TRBV29-1	TRBJ2-2	CSVRGPGGGTGELFF	TGCAGCGTTCGAGGGCCCGGGGGCGGCACCGGGGAGCTGTTTTTT
-	once	13	TRBV28	TRBJ2-7	CASREPGLYEQYF	TGTGCCAGCAGGGAACCGGGACTCTACGAGCAGTACTTC
TRBD2	-	17	TRBV9	TRBJ2-1	CASSSSSGSSLYNEQFF	TGTGCCAGCAGCTCATCTAGCGGGTCTTCCCTATACAATGAGCAGTTCTTC
-	once	14	TRBV5-1	TRBJ1-2	CASSLEGSLYGYTF	TGCGCCAGCAGCTTGGAGGGTTCCTTATATGGCTACACCTTC
-	-	14	TRBV19	TRBJ1-2	CASRSSGSNYGYTF	TGTGCCAGTAGAAGTTCTGGCAGTAACTATGGCTACACCTTC
-	once	13	TRBV7-8	TRBJ2-7	CASSRGGGYEQYF	TGTGCCAGCAGTCGAGGGGGAGGCTACGAGCAGTACTTC
-	-	13	TRBV28	TRBJ1-5	CASSFPGNQPQHF	TGTGCCAGCAGTTTCCCAGGCAATCAGCCCCAGCATTTT
TRBD2	-	15	TRBV5-1	TRBJ2-7	CASSPGGAGVAEQYF	TGCGCCAGCAGCCCCGGGGGGGCGGGAGTCGCCGAGCAGTACTTC
TRBD1	few	15	TRBV6-1	TRBJ2-4	CASSEGFRTGGIQYF	TGTGCCAGCAGTGAAGGCTTCCGGACAGGGGGCATTCAGTACTTC
-	-	15	TRBV28	TRBJ1-3	CASTLIQGSGNTIYF	TGTGCCAGCACGTTAATACAGGGCTCTGGAAACACCATATATTTT
TRBD1	few	14	TRBV5-6	TRBJ2-7	CASSLGQGRYEQYF	TGTGCCAGCAGCTTGGGACAGGGTAGATACGAGCAGTACTTC
-	-	16	TRBV19	TRBJ1-5	CASSMWRARSNQPQHF	TGTGCCAGTAGTATGTGGAGGGCCAGAAGCAATCAGCCCCAGCATTTT
-	-	15	TRBV4-1	TRBJ1-1	CASSQPSTLSTEAFF	TGCGCCAGCAGCCAACCCTCAACGCTGAGCACTGAAGCTTTCTTT
-	-	13	TRBV19	TRBJ2-5	CASSMKGHETQYF	TGTGCCAGTAGTATGAAGGGTCACGAGACCCAGTACTTC
-	-	15	TRBV28	TRBJ2-7	CASSLRQVGSYEQYF	TGTGCCAGCAGTTTGCGGCAGGTCGGCTCCTACGAGCAGTACTTC
TRBD2	many	15	TRBV27	TRBJ2-1	CASSGSSGPYNEQFF	TGTGCCAGCAGTGGATCTAGCGGGCCCTACAATGAGCAGTTCTTC
-	-	16	TRBV28	TRBJ2-2	CASSPGPGRGTGELFF	TGTGCCAGCAGTCCCGGACCCGGCCGGGGAACCGGGGAGCTGTTTTTT
TRBD1	-	15	TRBV6-5	TRBJ2-2	CASSLTGHNTGELFF	TGTGCCAGCAGTTTGACAGGGCACAACACCGGGGAGCTGTTTTTT
TRBD1	few	18	TRBV18	TRBJ2-6	CASSPRGQMSSGANVLTF	TGTGCCAGCTCACCCAGGGGACAGATGAGCTCTGGGGCCAACGTCCTGACTTTC
-	-	16	TRBV7-2	TRBJ2-3	CASRIKTIGSFMAQYF	TGTGCCAGCAGGATAAAGACTATCGGGAGTTTTATGGCGCAGTATTTT
-	few	13	TRBV2	TRBJ1-5	CASSEDGRQPQHF	TGTGCCAGCAGTGAAGACGGGCGACAGCCCCAGCATTTT
-	-	15	TRBV5-1	TRBJ1-4	CASSLLGSTNEKLFF	TGCGCCAGCAGCTTGCTTGGGAGTACTAATGAAAAACTGTTTTTT
-	-	18	TRBV12-2	TRBJ2-2	CASRLSPIAGTNTGELFF	TGTGCAAGTCGCTTAAGCCCGATAGCGGGAACGAACACCGGGGAGCTGTTTTTT
TRBD2	once	19	TRBV7-2	TRBJ2-3	CASSLDSGLAGDGRVTQYF	TGTGCCAGCAGCTTAGATTCCGGACTAGCGGGAGACGGTCGGGTTACGCAGTATTTT
-	few	12	TRBV6-1	TRBJ1-1	CASTNILGEAFF	TGTGCCAGCACCAATATCCTAGGCGAAGCTTTCTTT
-	once	13	TRBV28	TRBJ1-2	CASRPGRTYGYTF	TGTGCCAGCAGACCGGGACGGACCTATGGCTACACCTTC
TRBD1	many	14	TRBV5-1	TRBJ2-2	CASSSGTDTGELFF	TGCGCCAGCAGTTCCGGGACAGACACCGGGGAGCTGTTTTTT
-	few	13	TRBV21-1	TRBJ2-7	CASRGQPGYEQYF	TGTGCCAGCCGAGGACAACCGGGCTACGAGCAGTACTTC
TRBD2	once	16	TRBV7-8	TRBJ2-5	CASSPQSSGSAETQYF	TGTGCCAGCAGCCCCCAATCCAGCGGGAGTGCAGAGACCCAGTACTTC
-	-	13	TRBV2	TRBJ2-4	CASSVLAKNIQYF	TGTGCCAGCAGTGTGCTAGCCAAAAACATTCAGTACTTC
-	once	11	TRBV20-1	TRBJ2-7	CSAFWYGEQYF	TGCAGTGCTTTTTGGTACGGCGAGCAGTACTTC
TRBD1	-	15	TRBV5-1	TRBJ1-1	CASSKIQGADTEAFF	TGCGCCAGCAGTAAGATACAGGGGGCCGACACTGAAGCTTTCTTT
-	few	15	TRBV6-1	TRBJ2-7	CASSEVRGGAYEQYF	TGTGCCAGCAGTGAAGTTAGGGGCGGTGCCTACGAGCAGTACTTC
TRBD1	-	17	TRBV4-1	TRBJ1-1	CASSRRSTGTENTEAFF	TGCGCCAGCAGCCGCAGGTCCACCGGGACAGAGAACACTGAAGCTTTCTTT
-	-	14	TRBV5-1	TRBJ1-3	CASRFLDSGNTIYF	TGCGCCAGCAGATTTTTGGACTCTGGAAACACCATATATTTT
-	few	11	TRBV20-1	TRBJ2-1	CSALGDTEQFF	TGCAGTGCCCTGGGGGACACTGAGCAGTTCTTC
-	-	15	TRBV5-1	TRBJ1-2	CASSLQPESNYGYTF	TGCGCCAGCAGCTTGCAGCCGGAAAGTAACTATGGCTACACCTTC